The rows below give T cell receptor beta chains drawn from one sample of a study of technical replicates of blood from a few donors. Profiling relied on immunoSEQ multiplex PCR, and the TCRdb table lists in-frame clones only, not all of them. The data hold around 85,000 clones, with roughly 94% observed a single time. The sample consisted of T cells isolated from PBMCs. The receptors were gathered from a human donor in good health. The conserved cysteine and the conserved F or W are not part of the CDR3 here.

>TRBJ2-5|TRBV29-1
SVGVGLDRQETQY
>TRBJ2-6|TRBV27
ASRQGTFSSGANVLT
>TRBJ1-6|TRBV30
AWSVRWSSNNSPLH
>TRBJ2-2|TRBV28
ASRGAAYTGELF
>TRBJ2-7|TRBV29-1
SVGGTAFTYEQY
>TRBJ2-1|TRBV10-3
AISESSGSYNEQF
>TRBJ2-1|TRBV7-6
ASTPSTSGSHNEQF
>TRBJ2-3|TRBV10-2
ASSGRGLAGGPPTDTQY
>TRBJ2-7|TRBV6-5
ASSYSGGKHSYEQY
>TRBJ1-6|TRBV5-1
ASSLEAGGTSPLH
>TRBJ2-5|TRBV29-1
SVEGGIGETQY
>TRBJ2-1|TRBV27
ASSSDTSPQF
>TRBJ2-7|TRBV28
ASTPRSEVYEQY
>TRBJ2-5|TRBV4-2
ASSQEGGGGVATQY